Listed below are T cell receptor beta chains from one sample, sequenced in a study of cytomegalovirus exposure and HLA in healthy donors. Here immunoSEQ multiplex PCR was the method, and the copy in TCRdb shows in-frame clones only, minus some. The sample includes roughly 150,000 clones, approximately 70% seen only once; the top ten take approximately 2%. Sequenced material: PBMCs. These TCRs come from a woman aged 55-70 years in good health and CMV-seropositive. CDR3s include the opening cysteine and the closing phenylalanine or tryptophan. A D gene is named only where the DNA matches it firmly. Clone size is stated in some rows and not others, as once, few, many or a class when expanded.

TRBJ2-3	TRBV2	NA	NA	TGTGCCAGCTGTCACAAGCGAGATACGCAGTATTTT	CASCHKRDTQYF
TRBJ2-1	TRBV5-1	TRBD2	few	TGCGCCAGCAGCTCGGAACTAGCGGGAGGCTACAATGAGCAGTTCTTC	CASSSELAGGYNEQFF
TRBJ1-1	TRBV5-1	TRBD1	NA	TGCGCCAGCAGCTCCCGGGACAGGGGGCGAACTTTCTTT	CASSSRDRGRTFF
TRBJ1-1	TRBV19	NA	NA	TGTGCCACCAAACCCGGCACTGAAGCTTTCTTT	CATKPGTEAFF
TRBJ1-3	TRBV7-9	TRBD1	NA	TGTGCCAGCAGCTTAATGTCGGGACAGGTCTTGACTGGAAACACCATATATTTT	CASSLMSGQVLTGNTIYF
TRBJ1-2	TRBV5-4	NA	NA	TGTGCCAGCAGCTTGGGACAGCCACTATTCTATGGCTACACCTTC	CASSLGQPLFYGYTF
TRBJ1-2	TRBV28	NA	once	TGTGCCAGCAGTTTTAGAGGATCGGGTAACTATGGCTACACCTTC	CASSFRGSGNYGYTF
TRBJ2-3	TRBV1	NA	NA	TGCACCAGCAGCCCTACTCAGGCTTCTAGCACAGATACGCAGTATTTT	CTSSPTQASSTDTQYF
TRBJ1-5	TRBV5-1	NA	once	TGCGCCAGCAGCTTGTCCGGGGTCAGCAATCAGCCCCAGCATTTT	CASSLSGVSNQPQHF
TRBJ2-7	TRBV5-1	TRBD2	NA	TGCGCCAGCAGCCCTAGGACTAGCAGTAACGAGCAGTACTTC	CASSPRTSSNEQYF
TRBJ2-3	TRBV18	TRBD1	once	TGTGCCAGCTCACCCTCAGGGGGTTCCACAGATACGCAGTATTTT	CASSPSGGSTDTQYF
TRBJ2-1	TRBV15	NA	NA	TGTGCCACCAGCAGAGGGGCAGGGGATTACAATGAGCAGTTCTTC	CATSRGAGDYNEQFF
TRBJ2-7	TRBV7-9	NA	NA	TGTGCCAGCAGCTCCACAGTTTACGAGCAGTACTTC	CASSSTVYEQYF
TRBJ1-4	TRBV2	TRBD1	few	TGTGCCAGCAGTGAACAAACAGGGGGTGGGGAAAAACTGTTTTTT	CASSEQTGGGEKLFF
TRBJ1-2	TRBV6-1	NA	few	TGTGCCAGCAGTGATTTTGGAGCGTATGGCTACACCTTC	CASSDFGAYGYTF
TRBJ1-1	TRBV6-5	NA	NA	TGTGCCAGCAGTGGGGCGTTCGACACTGAAGCTTTCTTT	CASSGAFDTEAFF
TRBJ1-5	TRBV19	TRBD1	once	TGTGCCAGTAGCACGACAGGGGCTAATCAGCCCCAGCATTTT	CASSTTGANQPQHF
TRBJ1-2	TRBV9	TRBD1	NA	TGTGCCAGCAGCGGGCGGGACAGCTACTATGGCTACACCTTC	CASSGRDSYYGYTF
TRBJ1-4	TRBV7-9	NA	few	TGTGCCAGCAGCTTAGGAGGACAGAAACTCGAAAAACTGTTTTTT	CASSLGGQKLEKLFF
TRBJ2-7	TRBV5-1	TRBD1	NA	TGCGCCAGCAGTTTCACCATGGGACAGTCCTCCTACGAGCAGTACTTC	CASSFTMGQSSYEQYF
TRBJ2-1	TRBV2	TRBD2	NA	TGTGCCAGCAGAACCGGGACTAGCGGGAGTGGCAATGAGCAGTTCTTC	CASRTGTSGSGNEQFF
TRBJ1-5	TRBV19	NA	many	TGTGCCAGTACTACCTCAGGAGGGAGGAATCAGCCCCAGCATTTT	CASTTSGGRNQPQHF
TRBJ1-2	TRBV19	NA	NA	TGTGCCAGTAGTAATGACAGGTTCGCTGATGGCTACACCTTC	CASSNDRFADGYTF
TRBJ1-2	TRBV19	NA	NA	TGTGCCAGTCGCGGGGGAGTCGGTGGCTACACCTTC	CASRGGVGGYTF
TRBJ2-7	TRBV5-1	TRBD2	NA	TGCGCCAGCAGCTTGTTAACTAGCGGGGATTACGAGCAGTACTTC	CASSLLTSGDYEQYF
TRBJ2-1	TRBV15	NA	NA	TGTGCCACCGGCAGCTCAAACAATCGAAACAATGAGCAGTTCTTC	CATGSSNNRNNEQFF
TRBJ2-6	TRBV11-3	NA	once	TGTGCCAGCAGCTCTCAGAATGGGGCCAACGTCCTGACTTTC	CASSSQNGANVLTF
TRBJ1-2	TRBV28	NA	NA	TGTGCCAGCCAAACAGCAAATTATGGCTACACCTTC	CASQTANYGYTF
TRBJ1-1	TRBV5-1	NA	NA	TGCGCCAGCAGCGGCAGTCTGAACACTGAAGCTTTCTTT	CASSGSLNTEAFF
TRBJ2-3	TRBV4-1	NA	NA	TGCGCCAGCAGCTCAACAGGGACAGATACGCAGTATTTT	CASSSTGTDTQYF
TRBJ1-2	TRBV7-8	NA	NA	TGTGCCAGCAGCTTAGGAGGGGGCTATGGCTACACCTTC	CASSLGGGYGYTF
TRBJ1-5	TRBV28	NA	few	TGTGCCAGCAGTTTTCTGAGGCAGGGGAATCAGCCCCAGCATTTT	CASSFLRQGNQPQHF
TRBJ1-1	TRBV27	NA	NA	TGTGCCAGCAGTTTAGAGAGGATGAACACTGAAGCTTTCTTT	CASSLERMNTEAFF
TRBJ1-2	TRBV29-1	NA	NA	TGCAGCGCCGGAACAGGGTATGGCTACACCTTC	CSAGTGYGYTF
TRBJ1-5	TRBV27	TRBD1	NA	TGTGCCAGCACCTTGCGACAGGGCGGTCAGCCCCAGCATTTT	CASTLRQGGQPQHF
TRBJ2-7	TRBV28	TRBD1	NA	TGTGCCAGCAGTTTTATCGGGACAGGGTGGAGGAATTGGGAGCAGTACTTC	CASSFIGTGWRNWEQYF
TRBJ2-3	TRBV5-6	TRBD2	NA	TGTGCCAGCAGCTTGGCGGGCGGGGGTAGCACAGATACGCAGTATTTT	CASSLAGGGSTDTQYF